A single sample is the source of the 22 T cell receptor beta chains below, sequenced in a study of T cells in Graves' hyperthyroidism and ophthalmopathy. RNA transcripts served as the template for amplifying TCR beta CDR3 regions. Researchers ran a first-round RT-PCR on the TCR CDR3 using the HTBI primer set. TCRdb processed the multiplex PCR reads anew with MiXCR; each CDR3 protein has one entry. The repertoire has 35,000 to 45,000 distinct CDR3 sequences, about 49% of them found once; the top ten carry approximately 6.2%. The sample comprised blood. These receptors were obtained from a woman between 45 and 60 years old with Graves' hyperthyroidism that later progressed to Graves' ophthalmopathy.

In its sample, this clonotype ranks as medium-sized. This chain joins TRBV10-3 and TRBJ2-5; D is unclear. Trimming took off 0 bases at V and 4 bases at J, with 6 bases between the two ends. Per germline, CDR1 ENHRY and CDR2 SYGVKD. The CDR3 spans 13 residues. CDR3 DNA: TGTGCCATCAGTGAGTCGACTCGAGAGACCCAGTACTTC. This encodes CAISESTRETQYF.

The rearrangement uses TRBV9 and TRBJ1-2, with a tentative D call TRBD1 (6 bases). V was clipped by 0 bases and J by 2 bases, with 11 bases between them. The germline V gene encodes CDR1 SGDLS and CDR2 YYNGEE. The CDR3 sequence is 15 residues long. This CDR3 is CASSVGTEGNYGYTF. In nucleotides, the CDR3 is TGTGCCAGCAGCGTAGGGACAGAGGGGAACTATGGCTACACCTTC. The full variable domain, completed using reference TRBV9 and TRBJ1-2, is DSGVTQTPKHLITATGQRVTLRCSPRSGDLSVYWYQQSLDQGLQFLIQYYNGEERAKGNILERFSAQQFPDLHSELNLSSLELGDSALYFCASSVGTEGNYGYTFGSGTRLTVV.

The J gene is TRBJ2-7, the V gene TRBV5-5; the match to TRBD1 covers 8 bases. J was trimmed by 10 bases and V by 7 bases; bases with no gene match: 13. Germline values: CDR1 SGHKS, CDR2 YYEKEE (reference sequence). The CDR3 sequence is 13 residues long. CDR3 DNA sequence: TGTGCCAGCCGGTGGACAGGGAATACCGATCAGTACTTC. This codes for CASRWTGNTDQYF.

The rearrangement links TRBV11-3 to TRBJ2-1; TRBD2 agrees at 12 bases. From germline, CDR1 is SGHNT and CDR2 YENEEA. The CDR3 has 20 amino acids. Losses at the gene ends were 1 base for V and 4 bases for J; bases not matched to a gene: 14. The CDR3 sequence: CASSLGRASGRERGYNEQFF. DNA of the CDR3: TGTGCCAGCAGCTTAGGACGGGCTAGCGGGAGGGAAAGGGGATACAATGAGCAGTTCTTC.

This clonotype has only one observation. The rearrangement joins TRBV20-1 to TRBJ1-1, with TRBD1 identical over 7 bases. The V and J ends lost 3 bases and 7 bases, in that order; junction bases with no gene match: 5. Germline-derived CDR1 and CDR2 are DFQATT and SNEGSKA (reference sequence). The CDR3 loop spans 12 amino acids. CDR3 coding DNA: TGCAGTGCTAGTCGACAGGGAGGTGAAGCTTTCTTT. Its translation is CSASRQGGEAFF.

The chain recombines TRBV29-1 with TRBJ2-5; unclear D gene. CDR3 length: 11 residues. The germline V gene encodes CDR1 SQVTM and CDR2 ANQGSEA. The ends were cut back, 4 bases at V and 4 bases at J, with 7 bases in the middle. The CDR3 bases are TGCAGCGTTGTCGTAGGAGAGACCCAGTACTTC. It is translated as CSVVVGETQYF. The whole variable domain, remainder taken from reference TRBV29-1 and TRBJ2-5, is SAVISQKPSRDICQRGTSLTIQCQVDSQVTMMFWYRQQPGQSLTLIATANQGSEATYESGFVIDKFPISRPNLTFSTLTVSNMSPEDSSIYLCSVVVGETQYFGPGTRLLVL.

On this clonotype itself: A much larger clone lies one base from this, so it may be a read error. The chain recombines TRBV6-2 or TRBV6-3 with TRBJ2-7; 12 bases are shared with TRBD2. Trimming at V came to 0 bases and at J to 2 bases, leaving 14 bases not matched to a gene. CDR3 length: 20 amino acids. Germline CDR1 is MNHEY and CDR2 is SVGEGT. In DNA form, the CDR3 reads TGTGCCAGCAGTTACTCGAAGACTAGCGGGAGTTGGTGGGGTCCCTACGAGCAGTACTTC. Translating it yields CASSYSKTSGSWWGPYEQYF.

This clonotype was seen ten or more times. This chain links TRBV12-3 or TRBV12-4 with TRBJ2-7; 8 bases match TRBD2. Losses at the gene ends were 3 bases for V and 0 bases for J; bases not matched to a gene: 7. The CDR3 runs to 16 residues. The CDR3 is CASSFRGGAGSYEQYF. The DNA of the CDR3 is TGTGCCAGCAGTTTCCGGGGGGGAGCAGGCTCCTACGAGCAGTACTTC.

This clonotype is categorized as medium-sized (0.01 to 0.1%). This chain joins TRBV25-1 and TRBJ1-6; 11 bases align to TRBD1. This CDR3 has 16 residues. With V trimmed by 6 bases and J by 8 bases, 9 bases remained unmatched. Germline V gene sequence: CDR1 MGHDK, CDR2 SYGVNS. This chain's CDR3 is CASRTPGQGGDSPLHF. CDR3 bases: TGTGCCAGCAGAACTCCGGGACAGGGGGGAGATTCACCCCTCCACTTT. Using reference TRBV25-1 and TRBJ1-6 for the parts outside the CDR3, the full variable domain is EADIYQTPRYLVIGTGKKITLECSQTMGHDKMYWYQQDPGMELHLIHYSYGVNSTEKGDLSSESTVSRIRTEHFPLTLESARPSHTSQYLCASRTPGQGGDSPLHFGNGTRLTVT.

The V gene is TRBV7-6, the J gene TRBJ2-5; D gene unclear. In germline, CDR1 is SGHVS, CDR2 FNYEAQ. The CDR3 covers 12 residues. The V and J ends lost 0 bases and 8 bases respectively, with 7 bases between them. As DNA, the CDR3 is TGTGCCAGCAGCTTAGCGAGGACCACCCAGTACTTC. Translating it yields CASSLARTTQYF.

The V and J genes are TRBV7-2 and TRBJ2-7, with 8 bases identical to TRBD2. Trimming took 1 base from V and 1 from J; bases not matched to a gene: 3. Looked up from germline, CDR1 is SGHTA and CDR2 is FQGNSA. CDR3 length: 15 residues. The CDR3 bases are TGTGCCAGCAGCTTAGGGGCTAGCGGGTCCTACGAGCAGTACTTC. Translated: CASSLGASGSYEQYF. Full variable domain (remainder filled in from reference TRBV7-2 and TRBJ2-7): GAGVSQSPSNKVTEKGKDVELRCDPISGHTALYWYRQSLGQGLEFLIYFQGNSAPDKSGLPSDRFSAERTGGSVSTLTIQRTQQEDSAVYLCASSLGASGSYEQYFGPGTRLTVT.

This clonotype showed up many times. The genes are TRBV5-4 and TRBJ2-7; 9 nucleotides align to TRBD2. Trimming at V came to 4 bases and at J to 2 bases, leaving 4 bases not matched to a gene. Germline CDR1 and CDR2: SGHNT and YYREEE (reference sequence). The CDR3 length is 14 residues. CDR3 DNA: TGTGCCAGCAGCAAAGGACTAGCGCCCTACGAGCAGTACTTC. It encodes CASSKGLAPYEQYF.

The chain links TRBV20-1 to TRBJ1-4; D possibly corresponds to TRBD1 (5 bases). The V end was cut by 6 bases, the J end by 6 bases, with 20 bases between. Germline V gives CDR1 DFQATT, CDR2 SNEGSKA (reference sequence). The CDR3 has 15 amino acids. CDR3 in amino acids: CSAPRDGREYEKLFF. The CDR3 region has the DNA TGCAGTGCCCCGAGAGACGGCAGGGAATATGAAAAACTGTTTTTT.

Many counts were recorded for this clonotype. The chain carries TRBV19 and TRBJ1-4; no reliable D call. This CDR3 spans 14 amino acids. Germline V gene data show CDR1 as LNHDA and CDR2 as SQIVND (reference sequence). Trimming took 7 bases from V and 8 from J, leaving 17 bases between them. The CDR3 spells CASTHVGFGEKLFF. CDR3 coding DNA: TGTGCCAGTACCCACGTCGGATTCGGGGAAAAACTGTTTTTT.

The chain recombines TRBV7-9 with TRBJ1-4; maybe TRBD1 (5 bases). Germline loops: CDR1 SEHNR, CDR2 FQNEAQ (reference sequence). The V end was cut by 0 bases, the J end by 4 bases, with 6 bases between. The CDR3 is made up of 14 amino acids. The CDR3 DNA sequence: TGTGCCAGCAGCTTAGCGGGGGATAATGAAAAACTGTTTTTT. Translating gives CASSLAGDNEKLFF.

In regard to this clonotype: A much larger clone lies a single base off, so this may be a read error. The J gene is TRBJ2-1, the V gene TRBV6-1; D remains ambiguous. Per the germline V gene, CDR1 is MNHNS and CDR2 is SASEGT. The CDR3 sequence is 15 residues long. Trimming removed 4 bases at V and 3 bases at J, with 13 bases between. The CDR3 loop is CASSVWALDYNEQFF. The DNA for the CDR3 is TGTGCCAGCAGTGTTTGGGCACTGGACTACAATGAGCAGTTCTTC.

The chain has TRBV12-2 and TRBJ2-2; no DNA check was done on the table's D call, TRBD1. TRBV12-2 corresponds to a pseudogene. The CDR3 is made up of 15 amino acids. The CDR3 coding sequence is TGTGCAAGTCGCCGACAGACCGACCCCACCGGGGAGCTGTTTTTT. Its translation: CASRRQTDPTGELFF.

This clonotype was seen at least ten times. The rearrangement uses TRBV19 and TRBJ2-1; D unclear. Trimming took 5 bases from V and 1 from J, leaving 15 bases between them. This CDR3 is built from 16 residues. Germline lookup yields CDR1 LNHDA and CDR2 SQIVND (reference sequence). DNA for the CDR3: TGTGCCAGTAGTGCTTCCGACCAAGCGTCCTACAATGAGCAGTTCTTC. Translated: CASSASDQASYNEQFF.

As concerns this clonotype: The missing conserved phenylalanine or tryptophan at the end of this CDR3 makes a read error likely. It is unclear where the CDR3 begins or ends on the DNA, so no DNA is shown, and the CDR3 is as TCRdb lists it. The chain employs TRBV2 and TRBJ2-6. Inclusive of both ends, the CDR3 amounts to 9 amino acids. Germline assignment: CDR1 SNHLY and CDR2 FYNNEI. CDR3 sequence: CASRSGVNT.

In its sample, this clonotype was seen once. The chain employs TRBV29-1 and TRBJ2-7; D is ambiguous. The CDR3 is made up of 12 amino acids. V dropped 4 bases and J dropped 2 bases, with 9 bases sitting between them. Germline loops: CDR1 SQVTM, CDR2 ANQGSEA. CDR3 residues: CSVASKAYEQYF. DNA of the CDR3: TGCAGCGTTGCCAGCAAGGCCTACGAGCAGTACTTC.

The chain couples TRBV20-1 to TRBJ2-5; D is unresolved. The V end lost 3 bases, the J end lost 3 bases, and 8 bases lay between the germline ends. CDR3 length: 12 residues. Germline CDR1 is DFQATT and CDR2 is SNEGSKA (reference sequence). The CDR3 is CSASRREETQYF. The CDR3 DNA is TGCAGTGCTAGCCGGAGAGAAGAGACCCAGTACTTC.

This clonotype appeared many times. The V call is TRBV7-9, the J call TRBJ2-1; maybe TRBD1 (5 bases). From germline, CDR1 is SEHNR and CDR2 FQNEAQ (reference sequence). V was cut by 2 bases and J by 9 bases, with 11 bases left in between. The CDR3 is made up of 13 amino acids. CDR3 in DNA: TGTGCCAGCAGCTTAACAGACAGTGGTGAGCAGTTCTTC. It translates to CASSLTDSGEQFF.